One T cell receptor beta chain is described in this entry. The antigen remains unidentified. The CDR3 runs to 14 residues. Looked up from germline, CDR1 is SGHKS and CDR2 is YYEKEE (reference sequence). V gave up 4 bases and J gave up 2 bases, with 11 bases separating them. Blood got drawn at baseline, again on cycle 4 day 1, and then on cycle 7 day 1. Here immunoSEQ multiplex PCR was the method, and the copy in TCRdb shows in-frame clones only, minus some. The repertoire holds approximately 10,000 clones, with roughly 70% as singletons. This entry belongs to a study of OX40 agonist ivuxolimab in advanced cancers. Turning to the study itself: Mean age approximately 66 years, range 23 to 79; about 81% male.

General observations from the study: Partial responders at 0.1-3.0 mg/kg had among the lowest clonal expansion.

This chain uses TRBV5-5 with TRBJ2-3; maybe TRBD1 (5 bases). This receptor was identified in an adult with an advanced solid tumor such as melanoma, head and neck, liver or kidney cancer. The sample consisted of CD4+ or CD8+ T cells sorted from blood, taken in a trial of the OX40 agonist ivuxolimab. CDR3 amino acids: CASSPDSNTDTQYF. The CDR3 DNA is TGTGCCAGCAGCCCAGACAGCAACACAGATACGCAGTATTTT. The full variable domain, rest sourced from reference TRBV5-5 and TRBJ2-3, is DAGVTQSPTHLIKTRGQQVTLRCSPISGHKSVSWYQQVLGQGPQFIFQYYEKEERGRGNFPDRFSARQFPNYSSELNVNALLLGDSALYLCASSPDSNTDTQYFGPGTRLTVL.